The next 25 T cell receptor beta chains were all read from a single sample in a study of early stage breast cancer tumors. Generated by immunoSEQ multiplex PCR, the TCRdb table keeps only in-frame clones and is missing some. Found here are more than 55,000 clones, 75% to 90% of them singletons; the top ten hold approximately 4.5%. Sequenced material: blood. These receptor sequences come from a person aged 40-50 years with breast cancer.

The chain has TRBV27 and TRBJ2-1, with 10 positions matching TRBD2. Per germline, CDR1 MNHEY and CDR2 SMNVEV (reference sequence). The V and J ends lost 2 bases and 6 bases, in that order; junction bases with no gene match: 4. The CDR3 extends over 15 amino acids. CDR3 protein: CASSLKGLAINEQFF. The DNA of the CDR3 is TGTGCCAGCAGTTTAAAGGGACTAGCGATCAATGAGCAGTTCTTC.

The chain employs TRBV28 and TRBJ2-1; D is possibly TRBD1 (6 bases). This CDR3 spans 14 amino acids. CDR1 MDHEN and CDR2 SYDVKM come from the germline V gene. The V end was cut by 2 bases, the J end by 7 bases, with 12 bases between. CDR3: CASSLGGRRNEQFF. The CDR3 DNA reads as TGTGCCAGCAGTTTAGGGGGCAGGAGAAATGAGCAGTTCTTC. The whole variable domain, remainder taken from reference TRBV28 and TRBJ2-1, is DVKVTQSSRYLVKRTGEKVFLECVQDMDHENMFWYRQDPGLGLRLIYFSYDVKMKEKGDIPEGYSVSREKKERFSLILESASTNQTSMYLCASSLGGRRNEQFFGPGTRLTVL.

The chain uses TRBV11-2 and TRBJ2-5; TRBD1 matches at 7 bases. The CDR3 loop spans 16 amino acids. CDR1 and CDR2 from the germline V gene are SGHAT and FQNNGV. With 5 bases clipped from V and 0 bases from J, the junction kept 9 bases outside the gene matches. CDR3 nucleotide sequence: TGTGCCAGCAGCCCACAGAGGGGGCTGTACCAAGAGACCCAGTACTTC. Translation: CASSPQRGLYQETQYF.

This clone was counted a few times. The J gene is TRBJ2-1, the V gene TRBV7-3; the D is unclear. The CDR3 extends over 12 amino acids. The germline V gene has CDR1 SGHTA and CDR2 FQGTGA. V lost 6 bases and J 7 bases, leaving 10 bases between the germline ends. Written as DNA, the CDR3 is TGTGCCAGCAGTCTCGGTTTTAATGAGCAGTTCTTC. Amino acid sequence: CASSLGFNEQFF.

This clone has a handful of counts. The chain couples TRBV4-1 to TRBJ1-2; 10 nucleotides align to TRBD1. The CDR3 totals 15 residues. The germline V gene encodes CDR1 MGHRA and CDR2 YSYEKL. The junction had 5 bases not matched to a gene; V was cut back by 2 bases and J by 5 bases. DNA of the CDR3: TGCGCCAGCAGCCAATGGACAGGGGGTGGGTATGGCTACACCTTC. Translation: CASSQWTGGGYGYTF.

The chain couples TRBV7-3 to TRBJ2-1, with 8 nucleotides matching TRBD2. The CDR3 has 16 amino acids. V lost 1 base and J lost 7; bases outside the gene matches: 9. The germline V gene has CDR1 SGHTA and CDR2 FQGTGA. CDR3 amino acids: CASSLNPGTRKNEQFF. The CDR3 nucleotides are TGTGCCAGCAGCTTAAATCCGGGGACTAGAAAGAATGAGCAGTTCTTC.

The chain is built from TRBV6-6 and TRBJ1-1; unclear D gene. The CDR3 runs to 12 residues. The V gene's germline CDR1 is MNHNY and CDR2 SVGAGI (reference sequence). The V end was cut by 5 bases, the J end by 4 bases, with 8 bases between. The CDR3 region is CASSPAGTEAFF. Written as DNA, the CDR3 is TGTGCCAGCAGTCCCGCGGGCACTGAAGCTTTCTTT.

The chain combines TRBV6-1 with TRBJ1-4; D call uncertain. Trimming left V 1 base short and J 7 bases short, with 10 bases between. Germline CDR1 MNHNS, CDR2 SASEGT. The CDR3 consists of 14 residues. DNA for the CDR3: TGTGCCAGCAGTGAAGTGGAAGGGATTGAAAAACTGTTTTTT. Translating it yields CASSEVEGIEKLFF.

This rearrangement joins TRBV15 to TRBJ2-4; 12 positions match TRBD2. J gave up 5 bases and V 1 base, and 3 bases lay outside the gene matches. The CDR3 length is 16 residues. Germline V gene sequence: CDR1 LNHNV, CDR2 YYDKDF (reference sequence). This CDR3 reads CATSRGRTSGENIQYF. The CDR3 DNA is TGTGCCACCAGCAGAGGTAGGACTAGCGGGGAAAACATTCAGTACTTC.

The chain is built from TRBV5-1 and TRBJ1-2, with 9 bases fitting TRBD1. Unmatched junction bases numbered 11, after V lost 4 bases and J lost 4 bases. The CDR3 length is 16 residues. Germline loops: CDR1 SGHRS, CDR2 YFSETQ. This chain's CDR3 is CASSRPGQGGGYGYTF. Written as DNA, the CDR3 is TGCGCCAGCAGCCGACCGGGACAGGGAGGCGGCTATGGCTACACCTTC.

This clone showed up just once. The chain combines TRBV5-1 with TRBJ2-1, with a weak D call TRBD2 (6 bases). This CDR3 has 14 amino acids. V was cut by 1 base and J by 7 bases, with 12 bases left in between. In germline, CDR1 is SGHRS, CDR2 YFSETQ. The CDR3 DNA reads as TGCGCCAGCAGCTTGACGGGTAGCGGAAATGAGCAGTTCTTC. Translated: CASSLTGSGNEQFF.

Here the CDR3 reads CARASRGGNYGYTF. DNA of the CDR3: TGTGCCAGGGCCTCCAGGGGTGGAAACTATGGCTACACCTTC. V and J are TRBV19 and TRBJ1-2; D is possibly TRBD1 (6 bases). Trimming cost V 9 bases and J 2 bases, with 16 bases left between them. Germline CDR1 LNHDA, CDR2 SQIVND (reference sequence). This CDR3 comprises 14 residues. The variable domain in full, completed from reference TRBV19 and TRBJ1-2, reads DGGITQSPKYLFRKEGQNVTLSCEQNLNHDAMYWYRQDPGQGLRLIYYSQIVNDFQKGDIAEGYSVSREKKESFPLTVTSAQKNPTAFYLCARASRGGNYGYTFGSGTRLTVV.

This clone was seen a single time. V gene TRBV9 combines with J gene TRBJ2-2, with TRBD1 identical over 8 bases. CDR3 size: 15 residues. From germline, CDR1 is SGDLS and CDR2 YYNGEE. J lost 4 bases, V lost 0 bases, and 2 bases had no gene match. Written as DNA, the CDR3 is TGTGCCAGCAGCGTAGGGACAGGGAGCACCGGGGAGCTGTTTTTT. Its translation: CASSVGTGSTGELFF.

The gene calls are TRBV28 and TRBJ1-2; possibly TRBD1 for D (6 bases). Germline V CDR1 and CDR2: MDHEN, SYDVKM. This CDR3 region has 12 residues. V was shortened by 5 bases and J by 8 bases, with 12 bases between the two germline ends. The chain's CDR3 is CASSPLQGGYTF. CDR3 bases: TGTGCCAGCAGTCCATTACAGGGAGGCTACACCTTC.

There are a few counts of this clone. J is TRBJ1-3 and V is TRBV2; D is unclear. Per germline, CDR1 SNHLY and CDR2 FYNNEI. Trimming left V 7 bases short and J 0 bases short, with 10 bases between. The CDR3 runs to 14 residues. In DNA form, the CDR3 reads TGTGCCAGCAAGGGCTTTAGCTCTGGAAACACCATATATTTT. Its protein product is CASKGFSSGNTIYF.

V and J are TRBV9 and TRBJ2-2; the D is unclear. The CDR3 has 15 amino acids. Germline V gene sequence: CDR1 SGDLS, CDR2 YYNGEE. The V gene lost 0 bases and the J gene lost 0 bases, with 6 bases spanning the gap. CDR3 DNA sequence: TGTGCCAGCAGCGTAGAGGCAACGAACACCGGGGAGCTGTTTTTT. This sequence encodes CASSVEATNTGELFF. Full variable domain (outside the CDR3, taken from reference TRBV9 and TRBJ2-2): DSGVTQTPKHLITATGQRVTLRCSPRSGDLSVYWYQQSLDQGLQFLIQYYNGEERAKGNILERFSAQQFPDLHSELNLSSLELGDSALYFCASSVEATNTGELFFGEGSRLTVL.

The rearrangement joins TRBV18 to TRBJ2-1, with D tentatively TRBD1 (6 bases). CDR3 length: 13 amino acids. Germline CDR1 reads KGHSH; CDR2 reads LQKENI. V shed 3 bases and J shed 8 bases, with 11 bases lying between them. In DNA form, the CDR3 reads TGTGCCAGCTCACCCGGTGGGGGCTATGAGCAGTTCTTC. It specifies CASSPGGGYEQFF. Looking up the rest from reference TRBV18 and TRBJ2-1 gives the full variable domain: NAGVMQNPRHLVRRRGQEARLRCSPMKGHSHVYWYRQLPEEGLKFMVYLQKENIIDESGMPKERFSAEFPKEGPSILRIQQVVRGDSAAYFCASSPGGGYEQFFGPGTRLTVL.

J is TRBJ2-5 and V is TRBV21-1; the table names TRBD2, a call not compared with the DNA. TRBV21-1 is labeled a pseudogene. The CDR3 contains 17 residues. The chain's CDR3 is CASSKGTCSGDQETQYF. The CDR3 DNA is TGTGCCAGCAGCAAAGGGACGTGTAGCGGGGACCAAGAGACCCAGTACTTC.

This clone occurred a few times. J is TRBJ1-2 and V is TRBV30; 8 nucleotides line up with TRBD1. V lost 3 bases to trimming and J lost 1 base; unmatched junction nucleotides: 4. The CDR3 runs 14 residues. CDR1 and CDR2 (germline): GTSNPN, SVGIG (reference sequence). CDR3 DNA sequence: TGTGCCTGGAGCCCAGGACAGGGTAACTATGGCTACACCTTC. This sequence encodes CAWSPGQGNYGYTF.

The chain carries TRBV4-1 and TRBJ2-5; D is unclear. With 4 bases removed from V and 5 bases from J, the gap between germline ends came to 11 bases. This CDR3 is 13 amino acids long. Germline V gene sequence: CDR1 MGHRA, CDR2 YSYEKL. The CDR3, as DNA: TGCGCCAGCAGCCCCCGGGCCGCCGAGACCCAGTACTTC. Its protein product is CASSPRAAETQYF.

The chain joins TRBV19 to TRBJ1-1; D might be TRBD1 (6 bases). Germline assignment: CDR1 LNHDA and CDR2 SQIVND (reference sequence). V was pared by 6 bases and J by 6 bases, with 17 bases between. This CDR3 comprises 14 residues. CDR3 amino acids: CASRREGDRAEAFF. The DNA of the CDR3 is TGTGCCAGTAGAAGGGAGGGGGATCGAGCTGAAGCTTTCTTT.

Worth noting for this clone: The same CDR3 can be traced to other DNA sequences in this sample. The rearrangement joins TRBV5-6 to TRBJ1-2; D remains ambiguous. CDR3 length: 11 residues. Looked up from germline, CDR1 is SGHDT and CDR2 is YYEEEE. V was clipped by 5 bases and J by 4 bases, with 6 bases between them. The CDR3 here is CASSVGYGYTF. The CDR3 nucleotides read TGTGCCAGCAGTGTGGGCTATGGCTACACCTTC.

The chain couples TRBV7-9 to TRBJ1-1; D is possibly TRBD1 (5 bases). The CDR3 has 13 residues. Trimming took off 2 bases at V and 4 bases at J, with 8 bases between the two ends. The germline V gene encodes CDR1 SEHNR and CDR2 FQNEAQ (reference sequence). The CDR3 nucleotides read TGTGCCAGCAGCTTAAAGGGACCCACTGAAGCTTTCTTT. It yields the protein CASSLKGPTEAFF.

The table lists this clone with a few counts. The chain employs TRBV19 and TRBJ1-2, with a possible D match to TRBD1 (6 bases). The ends were cut back, 7 bases at V and 3 bases at J, with 9 bases in the middle. CDR3 size: 12 residues. Germline-derived CDR1 and CDR2 are LNHDA and SQIVND (reference sequence). The CDR3 sequence is CASKGGDYGYTF. DNA for the CDR3: TGTGCCAGTAAGGGGGGAGACTATGGCTACACCTTC.

The chain carries TRBV15 and TRBJ2-7; 8 bases are a match to TRBD2. This CDR3 has 17 amino acids. The V and J ends lost 0 bases and 4 bases, in that order; junction bases with no gene match: 11. Germline V CDR1 and CDR2: LNHNV, YYDKDF (reference sequence). CDR3 loop: CATSREVSGTPGYEQYF. DNA for the CDR3: TGTGCCACCAGCAGAGAGGTTAGCGGGACCCCAGGTTACGAGCAGTACTTC.